The entry below describes one T cell receptor (beta chain). What it recognizes is unknown. In the study's own analysis: After removing out-of-frame reads, 2 million to 2.5 million distinct TCRbeta sequences remained. Generated by immunoSEQ multiplex PCR, the TCRdb table keeps only in-frame clones and is missing some. The V and J calls and clone size are taken from that table; D and trimming were inferred from the DNA. The table has about 50,000 clones, roughly 73% seen once. The sample comes from a study of memory CD4+ T cells and cytomegalovirus serostatus. The sort gate was single viable CD3+CD4+CD8-CD45RO+ cells for memory CD4+ T cells. After thawing, CD4+ T cells were positively selected. Study-wide results and limits: Of under 200 reported CMV TCRbeta sequences, some 67 were found in memory CD4+ repertoires.

Germline-derived CDR1 and CDR2 are SGHNT and YYREEE (reference sequence). The trim removed 0 bases at V and 7 bases at J, leaving 7 bases unmatched. The CDR3 has 17 residues. Sequenced sample: memory CD4+ T cells from blood. This sequence originates from an adult in good health and CMV-seronegative. The rearrangement joins TRBV5-4 to TRBJ1-6; 10 positions agree with TRBD1. CDR3 amino acids: CASSLGRRTGGNSPLHF. The CDR3 DNA is TGTGCCAGCAGCTTGGGACGTAGGACAGGGGGGAATTCACCCCTCCACTTT.